This passage covers 22 T cell receptor beta chains from one sample sequenced in a study of spatial heterogeneity in lung cancer. TCRdb reprocessed the 5' RACE reads with MiXCR, giving one entry per CDR3 protein. The sample consists of about 48,000 distinct CDR3 sequences, approximately 5% of them appearing once. Regarding time point: sample taken at primary tumor resection. Sequencing covered unsorted whole RNA taken from tumor, nontumor lung or frozen PBMC. Material: PBMCs, obtained at surgery. The source of these receptors is a male donor with early-stage non-small cell lung cancer.

This clonotype was counted at least ten times. The rearrangement links TRBV20-1 to TRBJ1-4, with a weak D call TRBD1 (5 bases). This CDR3 contains 14 residues. Germline CDR1 DFQATT, CDR2 SNEGSKA (reference sequence). V lost 3 bases and J 8 bases, leaving 16 bases between the germline ends. DNA of the CDR3: TGCAGTGCTAGGGTCCTTTCCGCAGGGGAAAAACTGTTTTTT. Translating it yields CSARVLSAGEKLFF.

There are a few counts of this clonotype. The chain carries TRBV7-2 and TRBJ1-2, with D uncertain. This CDR3 has 15 residues. The germline V gene has CDR1 SGHTA and CDR2 FQGNSA. The V gene lost 2 bases and the J gene lost 6 bases, with 16 bases spanning the gap. The CDR3 DNA is TGTGCCAGCAGCTTAATGGGGATGGAGGTCCATGGCTACACCTTC. It encodes CASSLMGMEVHGYTF.

This rearrangement joins TRBV5-1 to TRBJ2-7; TRBD2 aligns across 12 bases. Germline CDR1 reads SGHRS; CDR2 reads YFSETQ. This CDR3 comprises 15 residues. Trimming removed 4 bases from V and 5 bases from J; junction bases left unmatched: 7. The CDR3 nucleotides read TGCGCCAGCAGCGCCAGACTAGCGGGAGCGGACGAGCAGTACTTC. This codes for CASSARLAGADEQYF.

This clonotype was seen ten or more times. CDR3 in DNA: TGTGCCAGCAGCCTTCCATCGGGGGCTAGCAGATCCTACAATGAGCAGTTCTTC. It translates to CASSLPSGASRSYNEQFF. The chain couples TRBV5-4 to TRBJ2-1; D may correspond to TRBD1 or TRBD2 (6 bases each). Trimming removed 4 bases from V and 1 base from J, with 21 bases in between. In germline, CDR1 is SGHNT, CDR2 YYREEE (reference sequence). This CDR3 spans 18 amino acids. The full variable domain, rest sourced from reference TRBV5-4 and TRBJ2-1, is ETGVTQSPTHLIKTRGQQVTLRCSSQSGHNTVSWYQQALGQGPQFIFQYYREEENGRGNFPPRFSGLQFPNYSSELNVNALELDDSALYLCASSLPSGASRSYNEQFFGPGTRLTVL.

This clonotype was found many times. This chain links TRBV10-3 with TRBJ2-3; TRBD1 aligns across 9 bases. CDR3 size: 15 residues. V gave up 8 bases and J gave up 4 bases; unmatched junction bases: 10. Germline V gene data show CDR1 as ENHRY and CDR2 as SYGVKD. CDR3 loop: CAIGRPGQGSDTQYF. CDR3 DNA: TGTGCCATCGGTCGACCGGGACAGGGATCAGATACGCAGTATTTT.

This clonotype was recorded many times. The chain uses TRBV28 and TRBJ2-5; the D gene is possibly TRBD2 (6 bases). The germline CDR1 and CDR2 sequences are MDHEN and SYDVKM. Trimming removed 3 bases from V and 7 bases from J, with 15 bases in between. The CDR3 spans 14 residues. CDR3 residues: CASSLGGDLRTQYF. The CDR3 DNA is TGTGCCAGCAGTTTGGGCGGGGATTTGAGGACCCAGTACTTC.

This clonotype has a count of ten or more. The chain couples TRBV5-1 to TRBJ2-7; D perhaps matches TRBD1 (5 bases). The CDR3 totals 14 residues. Germline-derived CDR1 and CDR2 are SGHRS and YFSETQ. The V gene lost 4 bases and the J gene lost 3 bases, with 14 bases spanning the gap. CDR3 protein: CASSLRDARYEQYF. Here the CDR3 DNA reads TGCGCCAGCAGCCTCAGGGATGCCCGCTACGAGCAGTACTTC.

The chain employs TRBV20-1 and TRBJ2-5, with 8 bases lining up with TRBD2. V lost 7 bases, J lost 5 bases, and 15 bases stayed unmatched. CDR3 length equals 15 residues. Germline CDR1 is DFQATT and CDR2 is SNEGSKA (reference sequence). The CDR3 coding sequence is TGCAGTGGGCGAGCGGGAGAGGATTTCGAGGAGACCCAGTACTTC. As protein: CSGRAGEDFEETQYF.

The rearrangement links TRBV3-1 to TRBJ2-5; the D call may be TRBD1 or TRBD2 (5 bases each). This CDR3 spans 14 amino acids. The ends were cut back, 2 bases at V and 5 bases at J, with 12 bases in the middle. Germline V lookup: CDR1 LGHDT, CDR2 YNNKEL (reference sequence). CDR3 residues: CASSQSGPGETQYF. The CDR3 nucleotides read TGTGCCAGCAGCCAATCGGGACCGGGTGAGACCCAGTACTTC.

The table lists this clonotype with many counts. The V gene is TRBV5-1, the J gene TRBJ2-1, with 9 bases lining up with TRBD2. With 4 bases clipped from V and 6 bases from J, the junction kept 8 bases outside the gene matches. CDR1 and CDR2 (germline): SGHRS, YFSETQ. The CDR3 consists of 15 residues. For the CDR3, the DNA is TGCGCCAGCAGCCGGACTAGCGTGGGGGGCAATGAGCAGTTCTTC. It is translated as CASSRTSVGGNEQFF.

The chain uses TRBV6-5 and TRBJ2-1; D uncertain. The CDR3 extends over 13 amino acids. Germline lookup yields CDR1 MNHEY and CDR2 SVGAGI. V lost 7 bases to trimming and J lost 5 bases, with 12 bases between them. The DNA for the CDR3 is TGTGCCAGCACCCGATCGGTTAACAATGAGCAGTTCTTC. Translated: CASTRSVNNEQFF.

There are many counts of this clonotype. The chain employs TRBV6-5 and TRBJ2-1; D remains ambiguous. Trimming removed 4 bases from V and 10 bases from J, with 11 bases in between. Germline V gene lookup returns CDR1 MNHEY and CDR2 SVGAGI. The CDR3 length is 12 residues. The CDR3 region is CASSSLYEEQFF. For the CDR3, the DNA is TGTGCCAGCAGTTCCCTATACGAAGAGCAGTTCTTC.

Many counts were recorded for this clonotype. The gene calls are TRBV20-1 and TRBJ2-3; TRBD2 might be the D (6 bases). CDR1 is DFQATT and CDR2 is SNEGSKA in the germline V gene (reference sequence). V dropped 3 bases and J dropped 10 bases, with 20 bases sitting between them. The length of the CDR3 is 14 residues. CDR3 residues: CSASGTQLYGAQYF. For the CDR3, the DNA is TGCAGTGCTAGCGGGACTCAGCTCTACGGGGCGCAGTATTTT.

The chain is built from TRBV5-1 and TRBJ2-7, with D perhaps given as TRBD1 or TRBD2 (5 bases each). The CDR3 spans 15 residues. Germline V gene lookup returns CDR1 SGHRS and CDR2 YFSETQ. V lost 0 bases and J 0 bases, leaving 10 bases between the germline ends. CDR3 in DNA: TGCGCCAGCAGCTTGGTAGTGGGGGACTCCTACGAGCAGTACTTC. Protein product: CASSLVVGDSYEQYF.

This clonotype was counted at least ten times. This sequence joins TRBV30 and TRBJ2-3, with 10 bases that match TRBD2. V was pared by 3 bases and J by 3 bases, with 0 bases of the junction left unmatched. Germline V CDR1 and CDR2: GTSNPN, SVGIG (reference sequence). The CDR3 contains 13 residues. The CDR3 here is CAWRTSGTDTQYF. The CDR3 bases are TGTGCCTGGAGGACTAGCGGGACAGATACGCAGTATTTT.

The chain uses TRBV5-5 and TRBJ2-6; D gene ambiguous. Germline-derived CDR1 and CDR2 are SGHKS and YYEKEE (reference sequence). V was shortened by 4 bases and J by 1 base, with 6 bases between the two germline ends. The CDR3 loop spans 14 amino acids. CDR3: CASSRVSGANVLTF. CDR3 sequence (DNA): TGTGCCAGCAGCCGGGTGTCTGGGGCCAACGTCCTGACTTTC.

This clonotype has at least ten counts. The chain links TRBV14 to TRBJ2-4; D could derive from TRBD1 or TRBD2 (6 bases each). From germline, CDR1 is SGHDN and CDR2 FVKESK. V lost 4 bases and J lost 9, with 19 bases in between. The CDR3 is 15 amino acids. CDR3 bases: TGTGCCAGCAGCCTGGGACCGACCAAGGGGGGCATTCAGTACTTC. This sequence encodes CASSLGPTKGGIQYF.

This clonotype was recorded at least ten times. The chain is built from TRBV5-1 and TRBJ2-5; TRBD2 aligns across 8 bases. The V segment lost 1 base and the J segment 4 bases; nucleotides outside the gene matches: 6. The CDR3 extends over 15 amino acids. Germline V gives CDR1 SGHRS, CDR2 YFSETQ. The CDR3 reads CASSLSLAGRETQYF. DNA for the CDR3: TGCGCCAGCAGCTTGAGCCTAGCGGGCAGAGAGACCCAGTACTTC. Drawing the rest from reference TRBV5-1 and TRBJ2-5, the complete variable domain is KAGVTQTPRYLIKTRGQQVTLSCSPISGHRSVSWYQQTPGQGLQFLFEYFSETQRNKGNFPGRFSGRQFSNSRSEMNVSTLELGDSALYLCASSLSLAGRETQYFGPGTRLLVL.

This clonotype came up many times. The chain employs TRBV7-2 and TRBJ2-7; 11 bases agree with TRBD2. CDR1 is SGHTA and CDR2 is FQGNSA in the germline V gene. This CDR3 spans 15 amino acids. With V trimmed by 5 bases and J by 0 bases, 3 bases remained unmatched. The CDR3: CASSRTSGSSYEQYF. The CDR3, as DNA: TGTGCCAGCAGCCGGACTAGCGGGTCCTCCTACGAGCAGTACTTC.

This clonotype was counted only a few times. The V and J genes are TRBV12-3 or TRBV12-4 and TRBJ1-4; possibly TRBD1 for D (5 bases). Trimming removed 5 bases at V and 4 bases at J, with 11 bases between. This CDR3 has 14 residues. As DNA, the CDR3 is TGTGCCAGCAGTCCTCAGGGCTTTAATGAAAAACTGTTTTTT. It is translated as CASSPQGFNEKLFF.

This clonotype was found many times. The chain is built from TRBV6-5 and TRBJ2-3; D not resolved. The V gene's germline CDR1 is MNHEY and CDR2 SVGAGI. This CDR3 region has 11 residues. Trimming pared 5 bases from V and 4 bases from J, leaving 4 bases between. In DNA, the CDR3 is TGTGCCAGCAGTACGGCAGATACGCAGTATTTT. Amino acids: CASSTADTQYF.

There are a few counts of this clonotype. V gene TRBV3-1 combines with J gene TRBJ2-2; 9 bases line up with TRBD2. Germline V gene lookup returns CDR1 LGHDT and CDR2 YNNKEL (reference sequence). J was trimmed by 4 bases and V by 4 bases; bases with no gene match: 4. The CDR3 contains 15 residues. The CDR3 here is CASSPRGRATGELFF. The CDR3 DNA is TGTGCCAGCAGCCCGCGCGGGAGGGCCACCGGGGAGCTGTTTTTT.